Presented here are 3 T cell receptor beta chains from one specimen sequenced in a study of spatial heterogeneity in lung cancer. From the 5' RACE reads, TCRdb called clonotypes with MiXCR, one entry per CDR3 protein. Among fewer than 40,000 distinct CDR3 sequences listed, 7.5% were seen once. Time point of the sample: sample taken at primary tumor resection. Frozen PBMC, nontumor lung or tumor provided whole RNA, which was sequenced unsorted. Sample: PBMCs, taken at surgery. These receptors were obtained from a male donor with early-stage non-small cell lung cancer.

The sample holds many counts of this clonotype. The chain carries TRBV5-5 and TRBJ1-6, with TRBD1 matching over 12 bases. Trimming at V came to 2 bases and at J to 14 bases, leaving 5 bases not matched to a gene. The CDR3 spans 14 residues. From germline, CDR1 is SGHKS and CDR2 YYEKEE (reference sequence). CDR3 residues: CASSFGDRGRSLHF. CDR3 coding DNA: TGTGCCAGCAGCTTCGGGGACAGGGGGCGATCCCTCCACTTT.

This clonotype was seen repeatedly, ten times or more. The rearrangement links TRBV10-3 to TRBJ2-7; D unclear. Trimming took 3 bases from V and 3 from J, leaving 9 bases between them. Germline loops: CDR1 ENHRY, CDR2 SYGVKD. This CDR3 is 13 amino acids long. CDR3 in amino acids: CAISERQNYEQYV. The DNA for the CDR3 is TGTGCCATCAGTGAACGGCAGAACTACGAGCAGTACGTC.

In its sample, this clonotype was seen a few times. The genes are TRBV7-9 and TRBJ1-2; tentatively, D is TRBD1 (6 bases). The CDR3 spans 19 residues. V lost 5 bases to trimming and J lost 2 bases, with 27 bases between them. From germline, CDR1 is SEHNR and CDR2 FQNEAQ (reference sequence). The CDR3 reads CASSHPRTDSLFSNYGYTF. The CDR3 nucleotides are TGTGCCAGCAGCCATCCAAGGACAGATTCTTTATTTAGCAACTATGGCTACACCTTC. Based on the CDR3 plus reference TRBV7-9 and TRBJ1-2, the full variable domain is DTGVSQNPRHKITKRGQNVTFRCDPISEHNRLYWYRQTLGQGPEFLTYFQNEAQLEKSRLLSDRFSAERPKGSFSTLEIQRTEQGDSAMYLCASSHPRTDSLFSNYGYTFGSGTRLTVV.